The next 2 T cell receptor beta chains were all read from a single sample in a study of blood T cell repertoires in COVID-19. Assay used: immunoSEQ multiplex PCR; TCRdb lists only in-frame clones, some missing. The profile shows 25,000 to 30,000 clones, over 75% of them singletons. Source material: peripheral blood. The receptors originated from a human donor in a cohort sampled during active COVID-19.

The chain is built from TRBV13 and TRBJ2-2, with 15 bases aligning to TRBD2. Per germline, CDR1 PRHDT and CDR2 FYEKMQ (reference sequence). The CDR3 is 19 amino acids. The ends lost 5 bases at V and 4 bases at J; junction bases unmatched: 11. CDR3 bases: TGTGCCAGCAGCCCCCCCCCGGGACTAGCGGGGGGCCCCACCGGGGAGCTGTTTTTT. The encoded protein is CASSPPPGLAGGPTGELFF.

This chain connects TRBV5-1 to TRBJ2-7; 7 bases agree with TRBD2. V lost 0 bases and J lost 0; bases outside the gene matches: 3. CDR3 size: 15 residues. The V gene's germline CDR1 is SGHRS and CDR2 YFSETQ. The CDR3 region has the DNA TGCGCCAGCAGCTTGGCAGCGGGGTACTCCTACGAGCAGTACTTC. Translated, it gives CASSLAAGYSYEQYF.